Here is one T cell receptor beta chain with its context. CDR1 is SQVTM, CDR2 ANQGSEA, per germline. With 8 bases removed from V and 5 bases from J, the gap between germline ends came to 17 bases. This CDR3 is built from 13 residues. Treatment described: oral pan-JAK inhibitor, 5-10 mg twice daily. TCR sequencing used cDNA made by reverse transcription of extracted RNA. The data were produced by immunoSEQ multiplex PCR, yet TCRdb's version contains in-frame clones alone and is incomplete. The sample has around 120,000 clones, more than 40% seen once. This sample is drawn from a study of CD8+ T cells in alopecia areata.

This sequence originates from a human donor with alopecia areata. The sample here was CD4+ T cells sorted from blood, taken at week 4, from a patient treated with tofacitinib. The gene calls are TRBV29-1 and TRBJ2-3, with D possibly TRBD2 on 6 matching bases. DNA for the CDR3: TGCAGCCTAACCCCGGGACTTGGAGATACGCAGTATTTT. As protein: CSLTPGLGDTQYF.